The clone carrying this T cell receptor beta chain was observed at least ten times. In the original workflow: To classify distant metastasis in papillary thyroid cancer, a model was built from CDR3 differences across clinicopathological groups. TCRdb called clones again from the PCR reads with MiXCR. TCRdb, rather than the study authors, made the V and J calls. Altogether some 32,000 clones are present, 15% to 20% being singletons, with the ten largest covering approximately 8.1%. The CDR3 is 12 amino acids. V shed 1 base and J shed 9 bases, with 7 bases lying between them. Germline CDR1 and CDR2: SGHAT and FQNNGV. This sample is drawn from a study of metastatic and nonmetastatic thyroid tumors. Looking at the study overall: Peripheral blood and tumor or nodule samples from malignant and benign thyroid patients were compared.

Treatment of any kind had been given to no patient before thyroid surgery. Specimen: blood. The rearrangement joins TRBV11-2 to TRBJ2-1, with D uncertain. The sequence was obtained from a female donor with papillary thyroid cancer or a benign thyroid nodule (not recorded which). Some clones in this sample may be carry-over from other donors' samples. CDR3 sequence (DNA): TGTGCCAGCAGCTTAGGGGCCGGTGAGCAGTTCTTC. It specifies CASSLGAGEQFF.